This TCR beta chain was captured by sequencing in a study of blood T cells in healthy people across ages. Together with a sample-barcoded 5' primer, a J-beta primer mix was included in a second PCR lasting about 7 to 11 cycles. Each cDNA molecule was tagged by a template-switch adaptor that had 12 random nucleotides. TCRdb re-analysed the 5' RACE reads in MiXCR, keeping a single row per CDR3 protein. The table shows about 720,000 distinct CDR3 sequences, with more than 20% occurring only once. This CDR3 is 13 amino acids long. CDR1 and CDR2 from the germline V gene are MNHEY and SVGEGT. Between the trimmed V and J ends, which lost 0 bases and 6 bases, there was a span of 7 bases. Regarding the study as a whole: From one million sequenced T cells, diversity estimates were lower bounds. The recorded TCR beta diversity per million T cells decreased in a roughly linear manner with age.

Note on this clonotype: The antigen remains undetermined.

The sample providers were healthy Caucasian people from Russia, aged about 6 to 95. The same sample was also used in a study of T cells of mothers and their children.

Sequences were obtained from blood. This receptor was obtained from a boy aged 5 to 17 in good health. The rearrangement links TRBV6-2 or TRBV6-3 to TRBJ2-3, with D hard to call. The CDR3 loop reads CASSYSIDDTQYF. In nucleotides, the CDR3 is TGTGCCAGCAGTTACTCGATCGATGATACGCAGTATTTT.